This T cell receptor (beta chain) originates from a study of cytomegalovirus exposure and HLA in healthy donors. Study results and limitations: In a later analysis, common viral pathogens appeared linked to several of the most significant clusters. HLA restriction was apparent for most CMV-associated TCR beta chains in a later analysis.

The PCR used 60 Vbeta and 13 Jbeta primers. The assay was immunoSEQ multiplex PCR, and TCRdb's table has in-frame clones only and misses some. The profile covers 120,000 or so clones, with more than 60% appearing a single time and 2.5% to 3.5% taken by the ten largest. The germline gives CDR1 SGDLS, CDR2 YYNGEE. Trimming shortened V by 0 bases and J by 7 bases, and 19 bases separated the two germline ends. The CDR3 contains 16 residues. Turning to this clone: The antigen is unknown.

Sequencing used PBMCs. The sequence was collected from a woman between 40 and 50 years old in good health and CMV-seropositive. This chain joins TRBV9 and TRBJ2-5; D possibly corresponds to TRBD1 (5 bases). The CDR3 reads CASSVEVGARWGTQYF. The CDR3 region has the DNA TGTGCCAGCAGCGTAGAAGTTGGGGCGAGATGGGGGACCCAGTACTTC.